This is a list of T cell receptor beta chains from one sample in a study of cytomegalovirus exposure and HLA in healthy donors. Sequencing was performed with immunoSEQ multiplex PCR; in TCRdb, only in-frame clones are kept and a portion is missing. Of more than 65,000 clones in the sample, 85% to 95% are singletons; the top ten hold 0.55% to 0.8%. Sequenced input: PBMCs. Receptors were obtained from a man between 18 and 35 years old in good health and CMV-seronegative. The CDR3 runs from the conserved cysteine through the conserved F or W. D genes are given only for firm matches. Clone size, where shown, is once, few, many, or a class for clones that have expanded.

cdr3_nt,cdr3_aa,j_call,d_call,v_call,clone_size
TGTGCCAGCAGCCCCGTGCGGGGTGGAGGGGCCAACGTCCTGACTTTC,CASSPVRGGGANVLTF,TRBJ2-6,.,TRBV11-2,.
TGCAGCGTTGCACGGACAGTCACCCGCTACGAGCAGTACTTC,CSVARTVTRYEQYF,TRBJ2-7,.,TRBV29-1,.
TGCGCCAGCAGTCGGACAGGGTCGGCTAACTATGGCTACACCTTC,CASSRTGSANYGYTF,TRBJ1-2,TRBD1,TRBV5-1,.
TGTGCCAGCAGTGACTCAAGAGGGGGGAACACTGAAGCTTTCTTT,CASSDSRGGNTEAFF,TRBJ1-1,.,TRBV25-1,once
TGTGCCAGCAGCTGGCGGGGCACAGTGCAAGAGACCCAGTACTTC,CASSWRGTVQETQYF,TRBJ2-5,.,TRBV7-8,.
TGTGCCAGCAGTCACAGGGAAGTAAACACTGAAGCTTTCTTT,CASSHREVNTEAFF,TRBJ1-1,.,TRBV27,.
TGCAGCGTCGGGGGACAGGAACCCTACCGGGACACTGAAGCTTTCTTT,CSVGGQEPYRDTEAFF,TRBJ1-1,TRBD1,TRBV29-1,.
TGTGCCAGCAGCCGTCAGGGTGGACCGAATGAAGCTTTCTTT,CASSRQGGPNEAFF,TRBJ1-1,.,TRBV7-9,.
TGTGCCAGCTCACCTGGACAGGGGGCGGGGGAGCAGTACTTC,CASSPGQGAGEQYF,TRBJ2-7,TRBD1,TRBV18,.
TGTGCCAGCAGCTGGCGGGGGGCACGGAAAGCTTTCTTT,CASSWRGARKAFF,TRBJ1-1,.,TRBV11-3,.
TGTGCCATCAGTGCTGGGACAGGGGCTCCCGAGCAGTACTTC,CAISAGTGAPEQYF,TRBJ2-7,TRBD1,TRBV10-3,.
TGTGCCATCAGTGAGGCAAAGGGGGTCCCGGGGAGCAATCAGCCCCAGCATTTT,CAISEAKGVPGSNQPQHF,TRBJ1-5,.,TRBV10-3,.
TGCGCCAGTTCGCCGGGACAGGATCACAATGAGCAGTTCTTC,CASSPGQDHNEQFF,TRBJ2-1,TRBD1,TRBV5-1,.
TGTGCCTGGAGGAAGGACTGGGGACAGGGGGCTGCAACTAATGAAAAACTGTTTTTT,CAWRKDWGQGAATNEKLFF,TRBJ1-4,TRBD1,TRBV30,.
TGTGCCACCAGCACACAGGGCAATCAGCCCCAGCATTTT,CATSTQGNQPQHF,TRBJ1-5,.,TRBV15,.
TGTGCCAGCAGCCAAGAACTTACCGGGGAGCTGTTTTTT,CASSQELTGELFF,TRBJ2-2,.,TRBV4-2,once
TGCAGCGTTGATGGAAGGGCTAGCGGGGGTCGATACAATGAGCAGTTCTTC,CSVDGRASGGRYNEQFF,TRBJ2-1,TRBD2,TRBV29-1,.
TGTGCCAGCAGTACCAATTGGTATGCGCGGGGGGGCGGCGATGAGCAGTTCTTC,CASSTNWYARGGGDEQFF,TRBJ2-1,TRBD2,TRBV27,.
TGTGCCAGCGGGGTCAGCGGGGGGGTTGAGCAGTTCTTC,CASGVSGGVEQFF,TRBJ2-1,TRBD2,TRBV6-6,few
TGTGCCAGCAGTCCATACAGGGGCGCAGCTAACTATGGCTACACCTTC,CASSPYRGAANYGYTF,TRBJ1-2,TRBD1,TRBV5-6,.